This T cell receptor beta chain was retrieved from a study of T cell repertoires in cytomegalovirus infection. MiXCR, applied by TCRdb to the reads, yields one record per CDR3 protein. The sample includes approximately 120,000 distinct CDR3 sequences, approximately 28% of them seen just once. This clonotype appeared a few times. Its target is unknown. This CDR3 is 15 amino acids long. Germline V lookup: CDR1 SGHVS, CDR2 FNYEAQ. Trimming removed 5 bases at V and 3 bases at J, with 13 bases between. The receptor comes from a human donor in good health (CMV status not recorded). Some clones in this sample may be carry-over from other donors' samples. The sample was CD8+ T cells from cultured PBMCs, taken from culture after CMV antigen stimulation. The gene calls are TRBV7-6 and TRBJ1-4; tentative D call: TRBD1 (5 bases). CDR3 nucleotides: TGTGCCAGCAGCGGCCCCGGGACTTCTAATGAAAAACTGTTTTTT. This codes for CASSGPGTSNEKLFF.